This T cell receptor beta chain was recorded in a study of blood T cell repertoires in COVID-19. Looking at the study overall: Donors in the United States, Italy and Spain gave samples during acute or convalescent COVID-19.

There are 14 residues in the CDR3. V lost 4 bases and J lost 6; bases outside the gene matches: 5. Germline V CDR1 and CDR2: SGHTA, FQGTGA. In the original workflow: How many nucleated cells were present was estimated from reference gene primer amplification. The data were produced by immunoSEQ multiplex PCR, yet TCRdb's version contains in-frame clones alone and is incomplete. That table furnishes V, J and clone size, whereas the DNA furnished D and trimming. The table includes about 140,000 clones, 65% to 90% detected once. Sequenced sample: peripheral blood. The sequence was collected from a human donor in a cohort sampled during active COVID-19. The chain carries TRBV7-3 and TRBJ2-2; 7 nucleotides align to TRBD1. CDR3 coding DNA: TGTGCCAGCAGCTCTCACAGGGGAGCCGGGGAGCTGTTTTTT. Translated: CASSSHRGAGELFF.